This TCR beta chain derives from a study of human T cells and chemical hapten exposure. Across the whole study: All through the approximately 25-week study, the scalp of each patient received diphenylcyclopropenone doses weekly. Women made up most patients, who had alopecia areata, totalis or universalis.

CDR3 length: 16 amino acids. V was cut by 5 bases and J by 1 base, with 14 bases left in between. Germline assignment: CDR1 SEHNR and CDR2 FQNEAQ (reference sequence). The sample's time point: pre-sensitization, week 0. Indicated treatment: therapeutic diphenylcyclopropenone sensitization with weekly scalp DPC. Total RNA came from unfractionated whole blood. This clonotype has just a few counts. TCRdb ran MiXCR on the RACE reads and lists one entry per CDR3 protein. The sample lists more than 250,000 distinct CDR3 sequences, roughly 8.9% occurring once. Sequencing was performed on whole blood, taken in connection with sensitization to the hapten diphenylcyclopropenone (DPC). The chain uses TRBV7-9 and TRBJ1-4; weak D call: TRBD1 (6 bases). The sequence was collected from a woman aged 40 to 49 with alopecia areata. Some clones in this sample may be carry-over from other donors' samples. CDR3 DNA: TGTGCCAGCAGCCCGGGGACACTTGAAACTAATGAAAAACTGTTTTTT. It codes for CASSPGTLETNEKLFF.